These T cell receptor beta chains were read from a single sample in a study of T cell responses to AZD1222 COVID-19 vaccine. Some clones are missing from TCRdb's copy, which holds only in-frame ones; the method was immunoSEQ multiplex PCR. Counted here are nearly 110,000 clones, roughly 90% occurring once; the ten biggest clones make up about 4.8%. Sequences were derived from peripheral blood, sampled on day 0 of AZD1222 vaccination. These receptors all come from an adult in good health. CDR3s include the opening cysteine and the closing phenylalanine or tryptophan. Fields, in order: J gene, V gene, D gene, CDR3 protein. D genes are given only for firm matches.

TRBJ1-1 TRBV10-1 . CASSGNRQTEAFF
TRBJ2-2 TRBV7-9 TRBD1 CASSIQGTGELFF
TRBJ1-3 TRBV6-5 . CASKLAEFSGNTIYF
TRBJ1-3 TRBV5-1 . CASSLDPAASSGNTIYF
TRBJ1-6 TRBV19 . CASSIRTVPNSPLHF
TRBJ1-6 TRBV10-3 TRBD1 CAISESDRVNSPLHF
TRBJ1-1 TRBV27 TRBD1 CASRGTGWNTEAFF
TRBJ1-4 TRBV6-5 . CASSSVQGEKLFF
TRBJ2-7 TRBV5-6 TRBD2 CASSLGLAVEQYF
TRBJ2-1 TRBV9 TRBD2 CASSVEGASGRNQQFF
TRBJ2-5 TRBV5-4 . CASSLGWVGETQYF
TRBJ1-1 TRBV19 TRBD1 CASIGQATAKNTEAFF
TRBJ1-5 TRBV7-2 . CASSLARRVNQPQHF
TRBJ2-2 TRBV3-1/TRBV3-2 TRBD2 CASSTGLAATGELFF
TRBJ2-7 TRBV20-1 TRBD2 CSASGGTSERPGKAYEQYF
TRBJ1-2 TRBV11-1 . CASSPRSQPNYGYTF
TRBJ2-5 TRBV2 TRBD2 CASNGLAQETQYF
TRBJ2-2 TRBV7-9 . CASSPLNTGELFF
TRBJ2-7 TRBV18 TRBD2 CASSPSSASGRTYEQYF
TRBJ2-3 TRBV5-1 TRBD2 CASRHRGARLAEGNTQYF
TRBJ2-7 TRBV14 TRBD1 CASSQATGVYEQYF
TRBJ1-2 TRBV4-1 . CASSPSFSRDYGYTF
TRBJ2-7 TRBV7-9 TRBD2 CASSLARLAGYEQYF
TRBJ2-7 TRBV28 . CASSQRDKSYEQYF
TRBJ1-1 TRBV19 . CASNYRDINTEAFF
TRBJ1-6 TRBV7-9 . CASSTWGMESSPLHF
TRBJ2-5 TRBV9 . CASSVDSGRPEETQYF
TRBJ1-2 TRBV6-2/TRBV6-3 . CASSFSNYGYTF
TRBJ2-1 TRBV4-2 . CASSQGGESYNEQFF
TRBJ1-1 TRBV19 TRBD1 CASSTLLGQGNTEAFF
TRBJ2-7 TRBV7-9 . CASSLQAAEQYF
TRBJ2-5 TRBV11-2 . CASSPRAGVRETQYF
TRBJ1-5 TRBV2 . CASSELKNQPQHF
TRBJ2-7 TRBV5-4 TRBD1 CASSPSGQDYEQYF
TRBJ2-5 TRBV4-2 . CASSQPSRVGETQYF
TRBJ1-4 TRBV18 . CASSYGDRDNEKLFF
TRBJ1-5 TRBV5-4 . CASSLDPGSNQPQHF
TRBJ1-2 TRBV20-1 . CSASDFYTF
TRBJ1-5 TRBV6-1 . CASSEAGGNQPQHF
TRBJ2-1 TRBV5-4 . CASSLSLADSYNEQFF
TRBJ1-4 TRBV7-3 . CASSLAPGEKLFF
TRBJ1-1 TRBV6-2/TRBV6-3 . CASSQLRMNTEAFF
TRBJ2-7 TRBV29-1 . CSVGGPSYEQYF
TRBJ2-1 TRBV6-1 . CASSESIGLAEQFF
TRBJ2-1 TRBV27 . CASSPVQGRWDNEQFF
TRBJ1-2 TRBV18 . CASSPQGGDGYTF
TRBJ1-2 TRBV5-1 . CASSLAVGPNYGYTF